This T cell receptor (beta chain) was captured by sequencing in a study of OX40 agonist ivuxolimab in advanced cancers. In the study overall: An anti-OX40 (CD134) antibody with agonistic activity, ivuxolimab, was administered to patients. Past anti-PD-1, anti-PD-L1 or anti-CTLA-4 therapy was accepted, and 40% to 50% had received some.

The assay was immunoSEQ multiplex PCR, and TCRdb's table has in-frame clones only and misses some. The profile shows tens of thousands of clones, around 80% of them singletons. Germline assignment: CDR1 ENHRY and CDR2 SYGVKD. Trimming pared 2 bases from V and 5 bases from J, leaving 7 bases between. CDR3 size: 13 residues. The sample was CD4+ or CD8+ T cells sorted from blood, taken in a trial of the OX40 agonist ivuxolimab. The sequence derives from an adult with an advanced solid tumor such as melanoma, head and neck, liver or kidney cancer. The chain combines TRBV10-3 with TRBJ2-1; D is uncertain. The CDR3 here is CAISEPGDNEQFF. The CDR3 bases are TGTGCCATCAGTGAGCCCGGAGACAATGAGCAGTTCTTC.